One and the same sample provided the 9 T cell receptor beta chains below, sequenced in a study of beta chain features in type 1 diabetes. Since all of the isolated RNA was reverse transcribed, expressed TCRB transcripts were what got sequenced. Assay: immunoSEQ multiplex PCR; the TCRdb copy retains only in-frame clones and omits some. The sample contains hundreds of thousands of clones, over 25% of which appear only once. Sample: naive CD4+ T cells from blood. The source of these receptors is a man younger than 30 in good health.

The chain recombines TRBV7-9 with TRBJ2-1, with a possible D match to TRBD2 (6 bases). Germline CDR1 and CDR2: SEHNR and FQNEAQ (reference sequence). Trimming took off 2 bases at V and 2 bases at J, with 10 bases between the two ends. The CDR3 contains 15 residues. CDR3: CASSLLAVTYNEQFF. The DNA of the CDR3 is TGTGCCAGCAGCTTATTAGCGGTTACCTACAATGAGCAGTTCTTC.

The V and J genes are TRBV5-6 and TRBJ1-1; D may be TRBD1 (6 bases). Germline V gene data show CDR1 as SGHDT and CDR2 as YYEEEE. Trimming shortened V by 3 bases and J by 1 base, and 13 bases separated the two germline ends. The CDR3 spans 15 residues. CDR3 bases: TGTGCCAGCAGCTCCTTAGGACAGTGGAACACTGAAGCTTTCTTT. Its translation: CASSSLGQWNTEAFF.

The J gene is TRBJ2-6, the V gene TRBV5-1; D remains unclear. Germline CDR1 reads SGHRS; CDR2 reads YFSETQ. There are 17 residues in the CDR3. V was cut by 3 bases and J by 0 bases, with 13 bases left in between. Written as DNA, the CDR3 is TGCGCCAGCAGCTCGGTCGGGTTGGGCTCTGGGGCCAACGTCCTGACTTTC. It is translated as CASSSVGLGSGANVLTF.

The rearrangement uses TRBV18 and TRBJ2-5; D is ambiguous. Deletions cut 4 bases from V and 5 bases from J, with 26 bases between. CDR1 and CDR2 from the germline V gene are KGHSH and LQKENI. CDR3 length equals 18 residues. CDR3 amino acids: CASSHKQRYQEKNETQYF. The DNA of the CDR3 is TGTGCCAGCTCACATAAGCAGAGGTATCAGGAGAAGAATGAGACCCAGTACTTC. Full variable domain (outside the CDR3, taken from reference TRBV18 and TRBJ2-5): NAGVMQNPRHLVRRRGQEARLRCSPMKGHSHVYWYRQLPEEGLKFMVYLQKENIIDESGMPKERFSAEFPKEGPSILRIQQVVRGDSAAYFCASSHKQRYQEKNETQYFGPGTRLLVL.

The table lists this clone with a few counts. V and J are TRBV9 and TRBJ2-2; no clear D. Trimming shortened V by 0 bases and J by 4 bases, and 10 bases separated the two germline ends. The CDR3 is 15 amino acids. Germline CDR1 SGDLS, CDR2 YYNGEE. DNA for the CDR3: TGTGCCAGCAGCGTAGACGGGCCTCCCACCGGGGAGCTGTTTTTT. Protein sequence: CASSVDGPPTGELFF.

The genes are TRBV5-6 and TRBJ2-7; 10 nucleotides agree with TRBD2. The germline V gene has CDR1 SGHDT and CDR2 YYEEEE. This CDR3 region has 16 residues. The V gene end was trimmed by 1 base and the J gene end by 2 bases; junction bases not matched to a gene: 6. Here the CDR3 DNA reads TGTGCCAGCAGCTTGCTAGCGGGAGCTGTGGCCTACGAGCAGTACTTC. It encodes CASSLLAGAVAYEQYF.

Remarks on this clone: One end of the junction is discordant with germline, which a read error may explain. Other DNA sequences in this sample translate to the same CDR3. This chain connects TRBV28 to TRBJ2-5; no firm D call. The germline V gene has CDR1 MDHEN and CDR2 SYDVKM. CDR3 length equals 15 residues. The CDR3 coding sequence is TGTGCCAGCAGTTTATCGGGCGTAGAGTCGGAGACCCAATACTTC. This translates into CASSLSGVESETQYF.

The rearrangement joins TRBV11-1 to TRBJ2-7; 13 nucleotides match TRBD2. Germline CDR1 and CDR2: SGHAT and FQDESV (reference sequence). V lost 5 bases, J lost 4 bases, and 8 bases stayed unmatched. There are 16 residues in the CDR3. The CDR3 nucleotides read TGTGCCAGCAGCCAACGGACTAGCGGGAGTTCGTACGAGCAGTACTTC. The encoded protein is CASSQRTSGSSYEQYF.

This clone has just a few counts. The rearrangement uses TRBV2 and TRBJ2-5, with TRBD1 matching 8 bases. CDR1 is SNHLY, CDR2 FYNNEI, per germline. V lost 3 bases to trimming and J lost 5 bases; unmatched junction nucleotides: 8. The CDR3 consists of 15 residues. CDR3 sequence reads: CASSDLGQGVETQYF. DNA of the CDR3: TGTGCCAGCAGTGACCTTGGACAGGGCGTGGAGACCCAGTACTTC.